These T cell receptor beta chains were read from a single sample in a study of blood T cell repertoires in COVID-19. TCRdb's table, derived via immunoSEQ multiplex PCR, lists solely in-frame clones and lacks some. The sample consists of roughly 15,000 clones, approximately 92% of them appearing once. Sequenced sample: peripheral blood. These receptors originate from a human donor with active COVID-19. The donor label of this sample is uncertain. Both conserved end residues are part of each CDR3. Each record gives: J gene, V gene, CDR3 protein.

TRBJ1-4 TRBV28 CASSLRPPPTELFF
TRBJ1-1 TRBV19 CASRKDRDTEAFF
TRBJ2-1 TRBV28 CASRDRVVNEQFF
TRBJ2-7 TRBV5-1 CASSWTEDKSYEQYF
TRBJ2-7 TRBV6-6 CASSPPPGQIYEQYF
TRBJ2-3 TRBV24-1 CATSDTRGGGRTDTQYF
TRBJ1-5 TRBV19 CASSTGTADPQHF
TRBJ2-7 TRBV19 CASSPGLAGVRYEQYF
TRBJ2-1 TRBV19 CASSILAGSRRDNEQFF
TRBJ1-3 TRBV6-1 CASSEETGAGNTIYF
TRBJ2-5 TRBV5-1 CASSLDNQETQYF
TRBJ2-2 TRBV19 CASSSFQGGTGELFF
TRBJ1-6 TRBV27 CASRVQGGNSPLHF
TRBJ1-4 TRBV29-1 CSVVHREGITNEKLFF
TRBJ2-3 TRBV27 CASSSPERSTDTQYF
TRBJ1-3 TRBV5-1 CASAFGVSGNTIYF
TRBJ2-7 TRBV5-4 CASSSSSGTAYEQYF
TRBJ2-1 TRBV11-2 CASSLRESSYNEQFF
TRBJ2-7 TRBV11-2 CASSLQPGQGYEQYF
TRBJ1-4 TRBV10-2 CASIPGELFF
TRBJ2-7 TRBV20-1 CSAISRQGYF
TRBJ1-3 TRBV2 CARKQNSGNTIYF
TRBJ2-5 TRBV6-6 CASSYGREAETQYF
TRBJ2-7 TRBV19 CASSIGGLSNYEQYF
TRBJ1-1 TRBV28 CASSAQGARNTEAFF
TRBJ2-3 TRBV5-6 CASSSRTGGTTLYPDTQYF
TRBJ2-1 TRBV30 CAWRYRSNRLAGVYNEQFF
TRBJ2-7 TRBV20-1 CSASSLAGPYEQYF
TRBJ2-5 TRBV4-2 CASSPSGGAETQYF
TRBJ1-2 TRBV2 CASSPGFFVGYTF
TRBJ1-2 TRBV13 CASSLGPGNYGYTF
TRBJ2-3 TRBV11-3 CASQRGASTDTQYF
TRBJ1-1 TRBV18 CASSPTGQGGRNTEAFF
TRBJ2-3 TRBV27 CASSLGRNTDTQYF
TRBJ2-5 TRBV27 CASSPTGGAPVETQYF
TRBJ1-2 TRBV7-9 CASSLAQGINYGYTF
TRBJ2-1 TRBV4-2 CASSRAGNYNEQFF
TRBJ1-6 TRBV6-5 CASSYGGAGNSPLHF
TRBJ2-2 TRBV14 CASSQEYRAGELFF
TRBJ1-3 TRBV4-1 CASSPPLSGNTIYF
TRBJ1-6 TRBV7-2 CASKQAGGNSPLHF
TRBJ1-2 TRBV12-3/TRBV12-4 CASSPREAGGYTF
TRBJ1-2 TRBV29-1 CSVYGTADENGYTF
TRBJ1-6 TRBV6-5 CASSYFRGPLHF
TRBJ2-6 TRBV2 CASSPQVVGANVLTF
TRBJ1-5 TRBV7-9 CASSKTAQPQHF
TRBJ2-1 TRBV6-5 CASSRRQGRNEQFF
TRBJ2-3 TRBV11-2 CASSTSGGGTDTQYF
TRBJ2-1 TRBV27 CASSLGVAGGYNEQFF
TRBJ1-1 TRBV19 CASSSGRLPGGTEAFF
TRBJ2-5 TRBV9 CASSVRGAGGETQYF
TRBJ2-7 TRBV7-6 CASSLETGSEQYF
TRBJ1-1 TRBV5-1 CASSLARMNTEAFF
TRBJ2-5 TRBV28 CASSLSLGQGAWEETQYF
TRBJ2-1 TRBV27 CASSGGRGRAYNEQFF